A selection of T cell receptor beta chains follows, all from one sample in a study of cytomegalovirus exposure and HLA in healthy donors. Produced via immunoSEQ multiplex PCR; TCRdb's table is partial and in-frame only. Of approximately 67,000 clones in the sample, 55% to 80% were seen once. Sequenced material: PBMCs. The receptors come from a woman in her thirties in good health and CMV-seronegative. CDR3s include the opening cysteine and the closing phenylalanine or tryptophan. The D gene is left open where the match is weak. Only part of the rows carry a size: once, few, many, or a class if the clone is expanded.

v_gene: TRBV29-1; abundance: -; j_gene: TRBJ1-5; d_gene: -; CDR3aa: CSVLPTGASNQPQHF; CDR3nt: TGCAGCGTTTTACCGACTGGAGCGAGCAATCAGCCCCAGCATTTT
v_gene: TRBV7-8; abundance: -; j_gene: TRBJ2-5; d_gene: TRBD1; CDR3aa: CASSISPGQGGTQYF; CDR3nt: TGTGCCAGCAGCATCTCCCCGGGACAGGGTGGGACCCAGTACTTC
v_gene: TRBV9; abundance: few; j_gene: TRBJ2-7; d_gene: TRBD2; CDR3aa: CASSVVPSGDEQYF; CDR3nt: TGTGCCAGCAGCGTAGTACCTAGCGGGGACGAGCAGTACTTC
v_gene: TRBV11-2; abundance: -; j_gene: TRBJ1-1; d_gene: -; CDR3aa: CASSPRINTEAFF; CDR3nt: TGTGCCAGCAGCCCCAGGATAAACACTGAAGCTTTCTTT
v_gene: TRBV29-1; abundance: -; j_gene: TRBJ1-2; d_gene: TRBD1; CDR3aa: CSVGRGQGDGYTF; CDR3nt: TGCAGCGTTGGACGGGGTCAGGGGGACGGCTACACCTTC
v_gene: TRBV4-1; abundance: -; j_gene: TRBJ2-7; d_gene: -; CDR3aa: CASSPPDRLSYEQYF; CDR3nt: TGCGCCAGCAGCCCCCCGGACAGACTCTCCTACGAGCAGTACTTC
v_gene: TRBV23-1; abundance: -; j_gene: TRBJ2-7; d_gene: TRBD1; CDR3aa: CASSQPQGAGEYEQYF; CDR3nt: TGCGCCAGCAGTCAACCACAGGGGGCAGGGGAGTACGAGCAGTACTTC
v_gene: TRBV18; abundance: -; j_gene: TRBJ2-6; d_gene: TRBD1; CDR3aa: CASSLITGGAAGANVLTF; CDR3nt: TGTGCCAGCTCACTTATAACAGGGGGCGCCGCTGGGGCCAACGTCCTGACTTTC
v_gene: TRBV28; abundance: -; j_gene: TRBJ1-1; d_gene: -; CDR3aa: CASSAREIEAFF; CDR3nt: TGTGCCAGCAGTGCCAGGGAAATTGAAGCTTTCTTT
v_gene: TRBV5-1; abundance: -; j_gene: TRBJ2-7; d_gene: TRBD2; CDR3aa: CASSLNSGASYEQYF; CDR3nt: TGCGCCAGTAGCTTGAATAGCGGGGCTTCCTACGAGCAGTACTTC
v_gene: TRBV27; abundance: -; j_gene: TRBJ1-1; d_gene: -; CDR3aa: CASSPRGQNTEAFF; CDR3nt: TGTGCCAGCAGTCCCAGGGGACAAAACACTGAAGCTTTCTTT
v_gene: TRBV7-9; abundance: once; j_gene: TRBJ1-1; d_gene: TRBD1; CDR3aa: CASSLRQGNTEAFF; CDR3nt: TGTGCCAGCAGCTTACGACAGGGCAACACTGAAGCTTTCTTT
v_gene: TRBV7-3; abundance: -; j_gene: TRBJ1-5; d_gene: TRBD1; CDR3aa: CASSSGQGNQPQHF; CDR3nt: TGTGCCAGCAGCTCGGGACAGGGCAATCAGCCCCAGCATTTT
v_gene: TRBV6-5; abundance: -; j_gene: TRBJ1-2; d_gene: -; CDR3aa: CASSYSPRVDGYTF; CDR3nt: TGTGCCAGCAGTTACTCTCCCAGGGTGGATGGCTACACCTTC
v_gene: TRBV6-5; abundance: -; j_gene: TRBJ2-3; d_gene: -; CDR3aa: CASSYRRGLGDTQYF; CDR3nt: TGTGCCAGCAGTTACCGTCGGGGGTTGGGAGATACGCAGTATTTT
v_gene: TRBV6-6; abundance: -; j_gene: TRBJ2-5; d_gene: -; CDR3aa: CASSYSWGDGTQYF; CDR3nt: TGTGCCAGCAGTTACTCGTGGGGGGACGGGACCCAGTACTTC